This TCR beta chain is drawn from a study of cytomegalovirus exposure and HLA in healthy donors (dated by TCRdb to 2017 to 2019). Regarding the research as a whole: An earlier analysis of about 530 of the donors reported 250 to 300 Gb of sequence data and approximately 120 million unique TCR beta sequences obtained from about 170 million T cells. Roughly 300 gigabases of sequencing data and 70 million to 100 million unique TCR sequences made up an early release that covered 640 HLA-typed donors. Of the roughly 390 genotyped donors, approximately 80% were placed in the genetic ancestry cluster associated with self-reported Caucasian donors. The study aimed to test whether signatures of past pathogen exposure could be identified by cataloging public T cell receptors. The study profiled the T cell repertoires of approximately 700 subjects by immunosequencing and related them to cytomegalovirus serostatus. In addition to the first cohort of approximately 670 subjects, a separate validation cohort of around 110 different subjects was used. To predict cytomegalovirus infection status, the study brought together high-throughput TCR immunosequencing, statistical association of individual TCRs with disease status, and machine learning. To study patterns of TCR occurrence, a later analysis re-analyzed previously published TCR beta repertoires from 666 donors and added high-resolution HLA genotyping. The later analysis used no new phenotypic data to find candidate immune exposures, relying instead on TCR beta sequences and their occurrence across donors. An earlier analysis of approximately 580 of the donors used high-throughput TCR beta sequencing to judge whether each TCR beta V gene segment behaved as functional or pseudogenic. Donor age, sex, ethnicity and CMV serostatus were collected together with the repertoire data. In a later genetic analysis, genome-wide SNP genotypes for about three fifths of the 666 donors were used, and that subset was treated as a discovery cohort. All discovery cohort repertoires had been generated using a single sequencing platform. Both class I and class II loci were covered by HLA typing, at four-digit resolution. The number of donors typed differed by locus, with 629-630 for A, B, C, DRB1 and DQB1, around 500 for DQA1, 600 to 610 for DPA1, and some 450 for DPB1. Because of strong linkage in the cohort, five DR-DQ haplotypes were treated as single units for association and clustering. Across about 370 genotyped donors of the cohort, an average of roughly 200,000 unique TCR beta nucleotide sequences per donor were sequenced, and roughly 18% of those sequences were non-productive.

In total, roughly 670 healthy bone marrow donors made up the cohort. At the time of sampling, all cohort members were nominally healthy, though unrecorded immune exposures were likely present. The donor was CMV seropositive and belonged to the group of 270 or so seropositive cohort members. Each donor provided a peripheral blood sample, and peripheral blood mononuclear cells were used for TCR beta sequencing. The Qiagen DNeasy Blood Extraction Kit was used to extract genomic DNA from the blood cell samples. The method was the immunoSEQ multiplex PCR assay. For the multiplex PCR, a mixture combining 60 forward primers for TCR Vbeta segments and 13 reverse primers for TCR Jbeta segments was used. Amplification of the CDR3 region of rearranged TCR beta genes was performed with a multiplex PCR assay on genomic DNA. The Illumina HiSeq System was used to sequence the amplified TCR beta libraries as 87-base-pair reads. Turning to the authors' computational methods: Across the 700 or so repertoires, a later analysis counted some 80 million unique TCR beta chains, roughly 11 million of which were shared by at least two donors. Raw reads were error-corrected and collapsed into unique sequences with a nearest-neighbor algorithm that merged closely related sequences to remove PCR and sequencing errors. Alignment of CDR3 sequences to IMGT reference sequences was used to assign V, D and J gene segments. For a sequence to be retained, at least a six-nucleotide match to both a V gene segment and a J gene segment was required. Rearrangements were called productive when the CDR3 lacked stop codons and stayed in frame with V and J; all others were non-productive. Following IMGT convention, CDR3 was defined as the stretch from the second conserved V-encoded cysteine to the conserved J-encoded phenylalanine. In an earlier analysis of some 550 of the donors, sequences lacking an unambiguous match to a single V gene segment were excluded. An earlier analysis of fewer than 750 of the donors called V segments functional above 56.7% productive rearrangements and segregating when the between-donor standard deviation exceeded 5%. A statistical classification framework was developed to diagnose cytomegalovirus status using the catalog of TCR beta chain sequences. V and J gene assignment, in a later analysis, came from comparing TCR nucleotide sequences with IMGT/GENE-DB human TR gene sequences. In a later analysis, CDR3 sequences and most-parsimonious VDJ recombination scenarios were assigned using the TCRdist pipeline. In a later analysis, each TCR beta chain was defined by its CDR3 amino acid sequence together with its V-gene family, and reads without a unique V-gene family were excluded. A later analysis removed 500 to 600 highly shared, low-generation-probability nucleotide sequences to deal with suspected cross-contamination and a sequencing artifact. In a later analysis, a clonal expansion index for each public chain was calculated from normalized within-repertoire ranks of inferred template counts. A later analysis computed generation probabilities with a VDJ recombination model fitted to out-of-frame rearrangements, and checked the results against IGoR. In a later analysis, hypergeometric tests were used to score TCR-TCR, TCR-HLA and TCR-CMV co-occurrence, with a repertoire-size bias correction applied to TCR pairs. False discovery rates were estimated in a later analysis by permuting HLA or CMV assignments 20 times. In a later analysis, co-occurring TCRs were grouped with DBSCAN, and TCRdist sequence similarity was added when clustering was performed within HLA-allele-positive subsets. For co-occurrence clustering, repertoires with fewer than 30,000 or more than 120,000 public chains were excluded, along with five repertoires with anomalous nucleotide sharing. The source is immuneACCESS, and TCRdb retained only in-frame sequences with V and J called. Part of the clones is not carried over; for the studies checked, unresolved V genes explain less than half of this, and the remainder is unexplained. V, J and clone size are those of that table, while D and trimming were read from the DNA. The sample has about 180,000 clones on record, roughly 77% of them singletons. The ten largest clones take up about 2.5% of the sample.

Reading from cysteine to phenylalanine, the CDR3 counts 12 amino acids. Solely the CDR3 DNA is kept, with 36 bases framed from the first base. At the junction V is shortened by 7 bases and J by 9 bases, with 15 bases in between. Looking up the germline V gene yields CDR1 MDHEN and CDR2 SYDVKM. What the study reported, not specific to this receptor: According to a later analysis, TCR association rates differed among HLA loci, with DRB1 alleles showing the most associated TCRs and HLA-C alleles showing the fewest. Assigning TCR associations to individual alleles was difficult when HLA alleles, especially DR and DQ, strongly co-occurred. A further reported finding was that TCR beta sequences accurately predicted the HLA-A and HLA-B alleles for most subjects in the first cohort. Because HLA typing was unavailable for some donors at each locus, only the typed subset was used in association tests. Fewer than 20 rarely observed V segments, including chromosome 9 orphons, were excluded from the earlier analysis of approximately 500 of the donors because counts were too low. The presence/absence analyses assumed that sequencing depth was roughly uniform across donors, and that assumption may not be true. In a later genetic analysis, a missense DCLRE1C variant was associated with V-gene and J-gene trimming of TCR beta chains, and the association was replicated in an independent cohort. A later analysis found that most CMV-associated TCR beta chains appeared HLA-restricted, with HLA associations seemingly driven largely by CMV exposure. Correlated functional status among segregating V segments might reflect linkage disequilibrium, but an unknown experimental factor could not be ruled out. In a later genetic analysis, fewer N-insertions in productive TCRs were reported among donors in an Asian-associated ancestry cluster than the approximately 710-donor mean. The classifier was reported to diagnose cytomegalovirus status with high specificity and sensitivity in both the original cohort and the validation cohort. The only immune exposure information available for the cohort was CMV serostatus. In this cohort, only TCR beta chains were sequenced, and detectable features were limited by the absence of alpha or paired-chain data. Some IMGT-functional V segments, including TRBV6-2 and TRBV6-3, could not be distinguished by the 87-base-pair reads and were therefore excluded. In the study, some 180 TCR beta chains were listed as associated with cytomegalovirus. Most TCR sequences were observed very rarely across donors, whereas some public TCRs were present in many individuals. Several of the top co-occurrence clusters appeared to be linked to parvovirus B19, influenza, CMV and Epstein-Barr virus, according to a later analysis. A cluster of highly shared sequence variants was judged likely to be a technical artifact of the sequencing pipeline. A few of the identified cytomegalovirus-associated TCR beta chains were confirmed in vitro to be specific for cytomegalovirus antigens. In an earlier analysis of approximately 590 of the donors, most TCR beta V segments appeared in productive rearrangements about 87% or about 30% of the time, broadly matching IMGT annotations. Specific HLA alleles were associated with 15,000 to 20,000 TCR beta sequences at a false discovery rate of 0.05 in a later analysis. It was suggested by the authors that the approach could potentially be generalized to other disease states and immunological phenotypes. In a later analysis, HLA-associated TCR beta chains showed more clonal expansion and lower generation probabilities than non-associated chains that were equally common.

This clone was observed a single time. It has no known antigen specificity. Base qualities are not at hand, and no much larger clone is one base apart. The V and J segments used are TRBV28 and TRBJ2-5; a tentative D call is TRBD2 (5 bases match). Sequenced sample: PBMCs. The source is a woman between 25 and 40 years old in good health and CMV-seropositive. In nucleotides, the sequence is TGTGCCAGCAACCTCAAAGGGAGACCCCAGTACTTC. Its product reads: CASNLKGRPQYF. The CDR3 plus the reference TRBV28 and TRBJ2-5 genes for the other parts give the full variable domain: DVKVTQSSRYLVKRTGEKVFLECVQDMDHENMFWYRQDPGLGLRLIYFSYDVKMKEKGDIPEGYSVSREKKERFSLILESASTNQTSMYLCASNLKGRPQYFGPGTRLLVL.